This section outlines one T cell receptor (beta chain) sequence together with its context. Time point: patch test 2, 6 weeks after DPC sensitization. As for treatment: therapeutic diphenylcyclopropenone sensitization with weekly scalp DPC. Library construction involved attaching unique molecular identifiers to individual cDNA molecules, which allowed quantitative, reproducible TCR counting. As handled by the study authors: Sampled TCR counts reached a median of roughly 100,000 per sample, with values ranging from about 23,224 to 690,600. TCRdb re-called the RACE reads with MiXCR, one entry per CDR3 protein. The V and J calls reflect TCRdb's pipeline rather than the authors' work. Found here are fewer than 85,000 distinct CDR3 sequences, roughly 12% of them singletons; the top ten hold 1.6%. The CDR3 has 17 residues. Germline V gives CDR1 MGHRA, CDR2 YSYEKL. Trimming pared 1 base from V and 7 bases from J, leaving 20 bases between.

The data were taken from a study of human T cells and chemical hapten exposure. V usage is TRBV4-1 and J usage is TRBJ2-1, with a tentative D call TRBD2 (6 bases). This receptor was obtained from a man aged 18 to 30 with alopecia areata. Some clones in this sample may be carry-over from other donors' samples. The source material was whole blood, sampled in connection with sensitization to the hapten diphenylcyclopropenone (DPC). CDR3 residues: CASSQGSGTTAGNEQFF. The CDR3 nucleotides read TGCGCCAGCAGCCAAGGTTCCGGGACCACCGCGGGGAATGAGCAGTTCTTC.